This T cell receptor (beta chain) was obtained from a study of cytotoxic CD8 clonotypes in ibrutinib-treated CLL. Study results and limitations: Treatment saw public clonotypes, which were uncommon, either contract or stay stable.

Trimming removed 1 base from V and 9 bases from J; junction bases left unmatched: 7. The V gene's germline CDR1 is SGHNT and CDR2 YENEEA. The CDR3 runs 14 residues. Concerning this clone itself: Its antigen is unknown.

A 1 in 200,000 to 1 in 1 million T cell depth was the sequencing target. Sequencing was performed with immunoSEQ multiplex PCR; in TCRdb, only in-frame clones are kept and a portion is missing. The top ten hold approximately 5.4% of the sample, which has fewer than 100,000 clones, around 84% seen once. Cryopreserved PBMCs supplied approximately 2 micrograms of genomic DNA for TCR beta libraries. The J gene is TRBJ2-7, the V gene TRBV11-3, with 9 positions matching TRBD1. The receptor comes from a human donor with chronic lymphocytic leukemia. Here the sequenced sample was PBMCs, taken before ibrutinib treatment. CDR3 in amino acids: CASSLGGQGRRQYF. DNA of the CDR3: TGTGCCAGCAGCTTAGGGGGACAGGGAAGACGGCAGTACTTC.